This TCR beta chain was sequenced during a study of regulatory T cells in long-lasting Graves disease. Time point indicated: newly diagnosed GD, antithyroid drugs for less than 3 months. PBMC-extracted RNA yielded the TCR library. TCR beta libraries were built with iRepertoire HTBI primers and Arm-PCR of CDR3 regions. TCRdb processed the multiplex PCR reads anew with MiXCR; each CDR3 protein has one entry. Here the sample spans around 330,000 distinct CDR3 sequences, 15% to 20% being singletons. The sequence was obtained from a female donor with Graves disease. This sample comprised peripheral blood mononuclear cells (PBMCs), obtained at new diagnosis, from a patient treated with antithyroid drugs.

As DNA, the CDR3 is TGTGCCAGCAGCTTAGCCGATGCACGCACAGATACGCAGTATTTT. It specifies CASSLADARTDTQYF. The chain carries TRBV7-2 and TRBJ2-3, with D uncertain. Germline values: CDR1 SGHTA, CDR2 FQGNSA. This CDR3 spans 15 amino acids. Trimming removed 0 bases at V and 1 base at J, with 8 bases between.